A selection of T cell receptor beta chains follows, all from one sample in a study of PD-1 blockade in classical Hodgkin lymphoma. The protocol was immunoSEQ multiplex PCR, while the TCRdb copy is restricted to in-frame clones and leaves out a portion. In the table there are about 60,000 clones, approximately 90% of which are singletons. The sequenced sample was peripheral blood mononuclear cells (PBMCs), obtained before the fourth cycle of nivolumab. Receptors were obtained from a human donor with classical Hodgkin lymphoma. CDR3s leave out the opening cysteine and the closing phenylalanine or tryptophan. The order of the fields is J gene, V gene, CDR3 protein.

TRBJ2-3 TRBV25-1 ASSVLVPDTQY
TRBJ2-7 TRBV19 ASSIGLPPGYEQY
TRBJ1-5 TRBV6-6 ASRGDSYNQPQH
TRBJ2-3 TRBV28 ASRRHPSTDTQY
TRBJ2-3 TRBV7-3 ASSIRLASTDTQY
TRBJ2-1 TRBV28 ASSSGPVPQQF
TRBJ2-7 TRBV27 ASTVRQGYEQY
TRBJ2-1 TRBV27 ASSLGGNEQF
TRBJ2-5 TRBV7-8 ASYRAVGETQY
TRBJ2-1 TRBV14 ASSQESRQGGDNEQF
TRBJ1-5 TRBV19 ASSIGSGVNQPQH
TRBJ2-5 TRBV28 ASSKLGQGQETQY
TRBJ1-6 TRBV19 ASRRDTNSYNSPLH
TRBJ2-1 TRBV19 ASSILGLSYNEQF
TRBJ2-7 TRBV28 ASSPISYEQY
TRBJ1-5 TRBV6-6 ASSPDGGNQPQH
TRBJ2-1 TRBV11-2 ASSFRSHQF
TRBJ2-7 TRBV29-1 SVDKGSSYEQY
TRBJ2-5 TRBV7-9 ASSNKGGVTETQY
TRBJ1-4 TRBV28 ASSPAGGGDEKLF
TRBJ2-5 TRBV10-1 ASMNLGIQY
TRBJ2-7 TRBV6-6 ASRSDRGRYEQY
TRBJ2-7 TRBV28 ASSWGTVYEQY
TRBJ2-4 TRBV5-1 ASSFGQGTAKNIQY
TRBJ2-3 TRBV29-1 SAQDRGSRDTQY
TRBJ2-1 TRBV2 AGNGQGARNEQF
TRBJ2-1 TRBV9 ASSVTSGLNEQF
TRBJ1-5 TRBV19 ASSTLTGTGLNQPQH
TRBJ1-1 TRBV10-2 ASKQQGGGTEAF